The T cell receptor beta chain under discussion was sequenced for a study of beta chain features in type 1 diabetes. Overall study: Comparable age, gender and cell yields were observed in patients relative to healthy donors.

Investigators reverse transcribed all isolated RNA, so they sequenced expressed TCRB transcripts. The table came from immunoSEQ multiplex PCR; TCRdb's copy has only in-frame clones and leaves some out. The sample includes over 20,000 clones, 49% of them seen just once. From germline, CDR1 is SGHRS and CDR2 YFSETQ. The CDR3 consists of 16 residues. V lost 4 bases, J lost 6 bases, and 11 bases stayed unmatched. Study-level results: There were fewer insertions and more deletions at the VDJ junctions of type 1 diabetes patients. Across all four CD4+ subsets, people with type 1 diabetes showed modestly shorter TCRB CDR3s. Naive, central memory and Treg TCRB repertoires seemed to resemble each other more closely in patients than they did in healthy donors.

Comment on this clone: The antigen is not known.

The sequence was obtained from a man aged 25 to 40 with type 1 diabetes. The sequencing sample was made of stem cell memory CD4+ T cells from blood. This chain links TRBV5-1 with TRBJ2-3; 10 positions match TRBD2. CDR3: CASSLGDLAGVDTQYF. CDR3 DNA sequence: TGCGCCAGCAGCCTTGGGGACCTAGCGGGGGTGGATACGCAGTATTTT.